This TCR beta chain was sequenced for a study of T-cell reconstitution after alpha-beta-depleted transplantation in children. Study-level results: There were some patients whose high TCRbeta diversity at day 60 came from surviving recipient T cells and thymic progenitors. Several hundred graft clones that had expanded were reportedly the source of alpha-beta T cells about two months after transplant.

Unique molecular identifiers were incorporated into the prepared TCRbeta library. TCRdb re-called the PCR reads with MiXCR, one entry per CDR3 protein. The repertoire has about 200,000 distinct CDR3 sequences, around 9.2% of them found once; the top ten carry 35% to 45%. There are a few counts of this clonotype. Its matching antigen is unknown. This sequence originates from a male patient between 2 and 10 years old who had a stem cell transplant for acute myeloid leukemia, so the T cells may come from the graft donor. The input for sequencing was PBMCs, mostly from graft donor cells, taken 360 days after TCRalphabeta/CD19-depleted stem cell transplant.

CDR3 DNA: TGTGCCACCAGTGACCGTCGGGCAGGGGAAGGAGATACGCAGTATTTT. It translates to CATSDRRAGEGDTQYF. J is TRBJ2-3 and V is TRBV24-1, with TRBD1 as a possible D gene (6 bases). The CDR3 sequence is 16 residues long. The V gene lost 4 bases and the J gene lost 5 bases, with 18 bases spanning the gap. CDR1 KGHDR and CDR2 SFDVKD come from the germline V gene.